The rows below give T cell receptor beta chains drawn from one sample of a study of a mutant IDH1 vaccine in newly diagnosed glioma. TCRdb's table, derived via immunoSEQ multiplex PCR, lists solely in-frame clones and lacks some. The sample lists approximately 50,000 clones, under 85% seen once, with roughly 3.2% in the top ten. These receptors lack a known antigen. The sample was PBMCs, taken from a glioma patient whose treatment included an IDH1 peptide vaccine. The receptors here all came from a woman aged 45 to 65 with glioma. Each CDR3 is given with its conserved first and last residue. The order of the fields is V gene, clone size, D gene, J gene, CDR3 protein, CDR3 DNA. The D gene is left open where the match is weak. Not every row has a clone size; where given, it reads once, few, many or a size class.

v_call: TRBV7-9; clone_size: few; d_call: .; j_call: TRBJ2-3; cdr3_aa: CASQHLGGNTDTQYF; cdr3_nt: TGTGCCTCCCAGCATCTAGGGGGGAACACAGATACGCAGTATTTT
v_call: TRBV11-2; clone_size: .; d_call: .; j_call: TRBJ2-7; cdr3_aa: CASSGRYEQYF; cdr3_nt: TGTGCCAGCAGCGGACGTTACGAGCAGTACTTC
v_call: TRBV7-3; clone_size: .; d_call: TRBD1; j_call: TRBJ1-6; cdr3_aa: CASSLTPGQGNSPLHF; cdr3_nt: TGTGCCAGCAGCTTGACCCCTGGACAGGGGAATTCACCCCTCCACTTT
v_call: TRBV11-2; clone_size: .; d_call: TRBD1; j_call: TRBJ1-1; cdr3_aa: CASSLRQGLMNTEAFF; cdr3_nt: TGTGCCAGCAGCCTCAGACAGGGCCTCATGAACACTGAAGCTTTCTTT
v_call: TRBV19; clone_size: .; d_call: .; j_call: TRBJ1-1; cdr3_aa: CASSPRTLNTEAFF; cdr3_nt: TGTGCCAGTAGTCCCCGGACCCTGAACACTGAAGCTTTCTTT
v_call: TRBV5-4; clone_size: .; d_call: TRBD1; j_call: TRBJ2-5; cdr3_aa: CASSFRDRQETQYF; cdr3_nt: TGTGCCAGCAGCTTCCGGGACAGGCAAGAGACCCAGTACTTC
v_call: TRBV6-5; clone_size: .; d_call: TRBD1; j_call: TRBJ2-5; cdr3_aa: CASGETGKETQYF; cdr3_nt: TGTGCCAGCGGGGAGACAGGGAAAGAGACCCAGTACTTC
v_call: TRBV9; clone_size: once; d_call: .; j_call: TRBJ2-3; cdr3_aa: CASSRRPGVADTQYF; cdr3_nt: TGTGCCAGCAGCCGACGACCGGGGGTCGCAGATACGCAGTATTTT
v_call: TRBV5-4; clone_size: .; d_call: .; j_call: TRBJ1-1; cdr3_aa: CASSFFGFPTLEAFF; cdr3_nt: TGTGCCAGCAGCTTTTTTGGTTTCCCCACGCTGGAAGCTTTCTTT
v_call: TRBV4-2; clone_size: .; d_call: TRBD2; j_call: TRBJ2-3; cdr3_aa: CASSQAARTSGGRDTQYF; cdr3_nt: TGTGCCAGCAGCCAAGCGGCTCGGACTAGCGGGGGGAGAGATACGCAGTATTTT
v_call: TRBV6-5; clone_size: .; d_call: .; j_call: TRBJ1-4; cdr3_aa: CASSTPGYNEKLFF; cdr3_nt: TGTGCCAGCAGTACCCCAGGGTATAATGAAAAACTGTTTTTT
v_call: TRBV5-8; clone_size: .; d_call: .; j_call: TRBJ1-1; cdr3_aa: CASSLRRGAEAFF; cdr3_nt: TGTGCCAGCAGCTTGCGGCGGGGGGCTGAAGCTTTCTTT